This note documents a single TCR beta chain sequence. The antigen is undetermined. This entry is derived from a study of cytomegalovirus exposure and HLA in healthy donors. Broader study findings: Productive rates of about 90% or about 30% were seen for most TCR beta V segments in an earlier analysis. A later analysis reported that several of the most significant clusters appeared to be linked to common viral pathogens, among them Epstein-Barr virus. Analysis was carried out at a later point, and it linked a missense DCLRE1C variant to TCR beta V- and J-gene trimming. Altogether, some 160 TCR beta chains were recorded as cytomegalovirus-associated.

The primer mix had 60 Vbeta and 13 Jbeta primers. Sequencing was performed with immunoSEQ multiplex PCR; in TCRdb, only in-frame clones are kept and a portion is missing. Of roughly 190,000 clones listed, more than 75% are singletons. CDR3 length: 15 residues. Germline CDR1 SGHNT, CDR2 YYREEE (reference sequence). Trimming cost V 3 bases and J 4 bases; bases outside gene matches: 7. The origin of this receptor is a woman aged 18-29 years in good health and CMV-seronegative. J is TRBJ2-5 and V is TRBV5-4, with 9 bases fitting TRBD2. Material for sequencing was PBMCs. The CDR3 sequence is CASSSYSGRGETQYF. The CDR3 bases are TGTGCCAGCAGCTCCTATAGCGGGAGAGGAGAGACCCAGTACTTC.